One sample yielded the 23 T cell receptor beta chains listed below, sequenced in a study of blood T cell repertoires in COVID-19. TCRdb keeps only in-frame clones here, not all; method: immunoSEQ multiplex PCR. The repertoire holds about 83,000 clones, with roughly four fifths as singletons. Sequenced: peripheral blood. The receptor set was obtained from a woman over 75 with active or convalescent COVID-19.

The chain recombines TRBV6-1 with TRBJ1-4; TRBD1 matches 8 bases. The ends lost 7 bases at V and 7 bases at J; junction bases unmatched: 8. CDR1 and CDR2 (germline): MNHNS, SASEGT. The CDR3 length is 14 residues. CDR3 in DNA: TGTGCCAGCACCAGGACAGGGCGAAGTGAAAAACTGTTTTTT. This encodes CASTRTGRSEKLFF.

The rearrangement joins TRBV21-1 to TRBJ1-2; the D call of TRBD1 is as the table states it, not checked on the DNA. TRBV21-1 is termed a pseudogene. This CDR3 is 13 amino acids long. This CDR3 reads CASSNWTENGYTF. The CDR3 DNA is TGTGCCAGCAGCAATTGGACAGAGAATGGCTACACCTTC.

The V and J genes are TRBV7-9 and TRBJ2-2; 10 bases fit TRBD1. This CDR3 is 15 amino acids long. Germline V gene sequence: CDR1 SEHNR, CDR2 FQNEAQ (reference sequence). J lost 3 bases, V lost 5 bases, and 3 bases had no gene match. The CDR3 reads CASSIGQGDTGELFF. Here the CDR3 DNA reads TGTGCCAGCAGCATTGGACAGGGGGACACCGGGGAGCTGTTTTTT. Variable domain in full (rest from reference TRBV7-9 and TRBJ2-2): DTGVSQNPRHKITKRGQNVTFRCDPISEHNRLYWYRQTLGQGPEFLTYFQNEAQLEKSRLLSDRFSAERPKGSFSTLEIQRTEQGDSAMYLCASSIGQGDTGELFFGEGSRLTVL.

The chain couples TRBV5-1 to TRBJ2-7; D is unresolved. Germline V lookup: CDR1 SGHRS, CDR2 YFSETQ. This CDR3 is 11 amino acids long. The V and J ends lost 4 bases and 5 bases respectively, with 7 bases between them. In nucleotides, the CDR3 is TGCGCCAGCAGCCTGTTCGACGAGCAGTACTTC. This gives the protein CASSLFDEQYF.

The gene calls are TRBV6-1 and TRBJ1-4; maybe TRBD1 (5 bases). The ends were cut back, 5 bases at V and 8 bases at J, with 12 bases in the middle. The CDR3 has 13 amino acids. CDR1 MNHNS and CDR2 SASEGT come from the germline V gene. DNA of the CDR3: TGTGCCAGCAGTCCCTACTCAGGGGAAAAACTGTTTTTT. It yields the protein CASSPYSGEKLFF.

The gene calls are TRBV4-1 and TRBJ2-3; 11 bases agree with TRBD2. CDR1 and CDR2 (germline): MGHRA, YSYEKL. Trimming removed 5 bases from V and 1 base from J; junction bases left unmatched: 14. The CDR3 runs to 19 residues. CDR3 sequence reads: CASSNPRGSGGAGTDTQYF. CDR3 nucleotides: TGCGCCAGCAGCAACCCGAGGGGTAGCGGGGGGGCCGGCACAGATACGCAGTATTTT.

V usage is TRBV6-6 and J usage is TRBJ2-7; 7 bases are a match to TRBD1. The CDR3 runs 14 residues. The V gene end was trimmed by 1 base and the J gene end by 2 bases; junction bases not matched to a gene: 2. CDR1 and CDR2 (germline): MNHNY, SVGAGI (reference sequence). CDR3 amino acids: CASSYYRGPYEQYF. The CDR3 DNA sequence: TGTGCCAGCAGTTACTACAGGGGTCCCTACGAGCAGTACTTC.

The rearrangement uses TRBV7-9 and TRBJ1-2, with D tentatively TRBD1 (6 bases). The CDR3 totals 15 residues. The germline gives CDR1 SEHNR, CDR2 FQNEAQ (reference sequence). V was pared by 4 bases and J by 8 bases, with 20 bases between. In DNA form, the CDR3 reads TGTGCCAGCAGCTCTCGGGACACGGCGTTTGGGGGCTACACCTTC. It is translated as CASSSRDTAFGGYTF.

The chain carries TRBV4-2 and TRBJ2-6; 7 bases match TRBD1. The CDR3 consists of 18 residues. Germline assignment: CDR1 LGHNA and CDR2 YNFKEQ. With V trimmed by 5 bases and J by 0 bases, 10 bases remained unmatched. CDR3 residues: CASSYDRVELSGANVLTF. The CDR3 DNA follows: TGTGCCAGCAGCTATGACAGGGTTGAGCTCTCTGGGGCCAACGTCCTGACTTTC.

With regard to this clone: Different DNA sequences within this sample yield the same CDR3. The J gene is TRBJ1-1, the V gene TRBV6-5; TRBD1 matches 10 bases. With V trimmed by 8 bases and J by 2 bases, 5 bases remained unmatched. This CDR3 is 14 amino acids long. Per the germline V gene, CDR1 is MNHEY and CDR2 is SVGAGI. The CDR3 loop is CASGPTGGNTEAFF. CDR3 DNA: TGTGCCAGCGGGCCGACAGGGGGCAACACTGAAGCTTTCTTT.

The chain carries TRBV7-9 and TRBJ2-5, with D maybe TRBD2 (5 bases). The CDR3 consists of 11 residues. Deletions cut 3 bases from V and 9 bases from J, with 8 bases between. Germline assignment: CDR1 SEHNR and CDR2 FQNEAQ (reference sequence). The CDR3 reads CASSFGEAQYF. CDR3 nucleotide sequence: TGTGCCAGCAGCTTCGGGGAAGCCCAGTACTTC.

The chain recombines TRBV6-5 with TRBJ2-1; the D gene is possibly TRBD2 (7 bases). Germline V gene sequence: CDR1 MNHEY, CDR2 SVGAGI. The CDR3 runs 13 residues. Trimming left V 6 bases short and J 8 bases short, with 14 bases between. CDR3 coding DNA: TGTGCCAGCAGGGGGGGGGCTAAGGATGAGCAGTTCTTC. This encodes CASRGGAKDEQFF.

The rearrangement uses TRBV7-9 and TRBJ1-1; D is uncertain. Germline V lookup: CDR1 SEHNR, CDR2 FQNEAQ (reference sequence). CDR3 length: 11 residues. V lost 4 bases, J lost 8 bases, and 8 bases lay in between. The chain's CDR3 is CASSSLMEAFF. The CDR3 nucleotides are TGTGCCAGCAGCTCACTTATGGAAGCTTTCTTT.

J is TRBJ2-7 and V is TRBV7-2, with D uncertain. Germline V lookup: CDR1 SGHTA, CDR2 FQGNSA. V was cut by 5 bases and J by 1 base, with 18 bases left in between. The CDR3 totals 16 residues. The CDR3, as DNA: TGTGCCAGCAGCCCGCTCCGAGGTAGTGGATCCTACGAGCAGTACTTC. Its protein product is CASSPLRGSGSYEQYF.

This clone occurred a few times. V and J are TRBV7-2 and TRBJ2-7, with TRBD2 identical over 8 bases. Germline values: CDR1 SGHTA, CDR2 FQGNSA. The CDR3 loop spans 14 amino acids. With V trimmed by 4 bases and J by 6 bases, 8 bases remained unmatched. CDR3 loop: CASSSRGGPVEQYF. CDR3 coding DNA: TGTGCCAGCAGCTCCCGGGGGGGGCCGGTCGAGCAGTACTTC.

This sequence joins TRBV4-3 and TRBJ1-5; unclear D gene. CDR1 LGHNA and CDR2 YSLEER come from the germline V gene. The ends were cut back, 1 base at V and 4 bases at J, with 14 bases in the middle. The CDR3 has 16 amino acids. The CDR3 region has the DNA TGCGCCAGCAGCCAAGCACTCGGACTTCCGAATCAGCCCCAGCATTTT. The encoded protein is CASSQALGLPNQPQHF.

The rearrangement uses TRBV9 and TRBJ1-2, with 9 bases aligning to TRBD1. After removal of 6 bases from V and 7 bases from J, the junction contained 13 bases not matched to a gene. Germline values: CDR1 SGDLS, CDR2 YYNGEE. This CDR3 contains 15 residues. CDR3 residues: CASTLDQGQGFGYTF. For the CDR3, the DNA is TGTGCCAGCACCCTCGATCAGGGACAGGGATTTGGCTACACCTTC.

The rearrangement joins TRBV6-5 to TRBJ2-1, with D possibly TRBD2 on 5 matching bases. Trimming removed 5 bases from V and 3 bases from J, with 11 bases in between. CDR1 MNHEY and CDR2 SVGAGI come from the germline V gene. The CDR3 is 14 amino acids. CDR3 protein: CASSRGEIYNEQFF. The CDR3 coding sequence is TGTGCCAGCAGTCGTGGGGAGATCTACAATGAGCAGTTCTTC.

This clone was counted ten times or more. The CDR3 DNA is TGCGCCAGCAGGGTCGATCCTAATAGCAATCAGCCCCAGCATTTT. Its translation: CASRVDPNSNQPQHF. This rearrangement joins TRBV10-2 to TRBJ1-5; the D is unclear. Per germline, CDR1 WSHSY and CDR2 SAAADI. V was shortened by 6 bases and J by 0 bases, with 12 bases between the two germline ends. This CDR3 has 15 amino acids.

The chain combines TRBV15 with TRBJ2-6, with 10 nucleotides matching TRBD1. The CDR3 loop spans 17 amino acids. V shed 5 bases, J shed 4 bases, and the junction held 8 bases outside the gene matches. CDR1 is LNHNV and CDR2 is YYDKDF in the germline V gene (reference sequence). The DNA of the CDR3 is TGTGCCACCAGCGGTGGGGACAGGGGTTCCGGGGCCAACGTCCTGACTTTC. Translated: CATSGGDRGSGANVLTF.

The rearrangement uses TRBV29-1 and TRBJ2-1; 7 positions agree with TRBD2. The germline V gene encodes CDR1 SQVTM and CDR2 ANQGSEA. This CDR3 is 13 amino acids long. CDR3 amino acids: CTGGGLVRNEQFF. The CDR3 coding sequence is TGCACGGGGGGAGGACTGGTTCGGAATGAGCAGTTCTTC.

This chain uses TRBV30 with TRBJ1-4; tentatively, D is TRBD1 (6 bases). From germline, CDR1 is GTSNPN and CDR2 SVGIG (reference sequence). V gave up 0 bases and J gave up 8 bases, with 10 bases separating them. This CDR3 comprises 13 residues. The CDR3, as DNA: TGTGCCTGGAGTGTATCAGGGGTAGAAAAACTGTTTTTT. Protein sequence: CAWSVSGVEKLFF. Full variable domain (rest looked up from reference TRBV30 and TRBJ1-4): SQTIHQWPATLVQPVGSPLSLECTVEGTSNPNLYWYRQAAGRGLQLLFYSVGIGQISSEVPQNLSASRPQDRQFILSSKKLLLSDSGFYLCAWSVSGVEKLFFGSGTQLSVL.

J is TRBJ2-1 and V is TRBV4-3; TRBD2 matches 7 bases. J lost 3 bases, V lost 4 bases, and 12 bases had no gene match. The CDR3 is 17 amino acids. Germline CDR1 reads LGHNA; CDR2 reads YSLEER. The CDR3 region is CASSPQPWEGNYNEQFF. Written as DNA, the CDR3 is TGCGCCAGCAGCCCTCAACCCTGGGAGGGGAACTACAATGAGCAGTTCTTC.